This TCR beta chain derives from a study of T cells in women clearing cervical HPV infection. As for the study in general: Women with histologically confirmed HPV16-related CIN3 or worse, 2 with invasive cancer, served as cases. HLA type stays a possible confounder, typing being limited. Case blood was drawn when the lesion was first found; control blood after infection became undetectable.

Genomic DNA, averaging approximately 1,300 ng per sample, yielded TCR beta CDR3 via immunoSEQ. Generated by immunoSEQ multiplex PCR, the TCRdb table keeps only in-frame clones and is missing some. The sample's table shows more than 15,000 clones. Germline CDR1 and CDR2: SQVTM and ANQGSEA. V was clipped by 7 bases and J by 5 bases, with 29 bases between them. The CDR3 covers 17 residues. For this clone: The sequenced fragment ends 3 residues before the CDR3 boundary, so the rest is inferred from the germline J gene.

The material sequenced was blood buffy coat. This TCR was sampled from a woman between 18 and 70 years old with a cervical HPV16 infection that either progressed to CIN3+ or cleared (not recorded which). The chain links TRBV29-1 to TRBJ2-5, with D possibly matching TRBD2 (5 bases). CDR3 bases read: TGCAGCGCAGATCTCGGGGATATAAGGTTTGGAGCGGAGACC. Protein: CSADLGDIRFGAET. The full CDR3 sequence reads CSADLGDIRFGAETQYF.